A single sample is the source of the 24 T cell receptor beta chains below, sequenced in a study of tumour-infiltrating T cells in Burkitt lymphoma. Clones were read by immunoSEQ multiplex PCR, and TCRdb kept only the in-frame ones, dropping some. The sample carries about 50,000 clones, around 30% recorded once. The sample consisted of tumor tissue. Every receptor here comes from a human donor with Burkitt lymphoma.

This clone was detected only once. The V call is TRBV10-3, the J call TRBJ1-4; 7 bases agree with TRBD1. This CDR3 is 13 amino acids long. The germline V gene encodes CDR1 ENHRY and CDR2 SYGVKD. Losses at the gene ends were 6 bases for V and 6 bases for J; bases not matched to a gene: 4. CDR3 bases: TGTGCCATCAGAGGGCAGGGGGATGAAAAACTGTTTTTT. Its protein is CAIRGQGDEKLFF.

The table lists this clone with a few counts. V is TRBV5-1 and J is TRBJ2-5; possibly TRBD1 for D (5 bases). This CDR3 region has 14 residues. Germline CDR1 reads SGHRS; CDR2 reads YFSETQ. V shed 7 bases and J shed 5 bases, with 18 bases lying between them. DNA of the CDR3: TGCGCCAGCGCAGTAGGGGCCCCCCGGGAGACCCAGTACTTC. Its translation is CASAVGAPRETQYF.

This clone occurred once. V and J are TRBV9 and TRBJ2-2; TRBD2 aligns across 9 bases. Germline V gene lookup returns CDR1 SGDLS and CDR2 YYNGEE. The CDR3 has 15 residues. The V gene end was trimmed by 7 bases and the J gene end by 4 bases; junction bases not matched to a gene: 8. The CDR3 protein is CASRRGGASTGELFF. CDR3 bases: TGTGCCAGCCGGCGGGGGGGGGCCTCCACCGGGGAGCTGTTTTTT.

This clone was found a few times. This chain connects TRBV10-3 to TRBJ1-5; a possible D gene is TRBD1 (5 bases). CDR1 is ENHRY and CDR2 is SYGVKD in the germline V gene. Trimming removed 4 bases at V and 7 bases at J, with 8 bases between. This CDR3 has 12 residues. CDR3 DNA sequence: TGTGCCATCAGTGTGGGGACCCAGCCCCAGCATTTT. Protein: CAISVGTQPQHF.

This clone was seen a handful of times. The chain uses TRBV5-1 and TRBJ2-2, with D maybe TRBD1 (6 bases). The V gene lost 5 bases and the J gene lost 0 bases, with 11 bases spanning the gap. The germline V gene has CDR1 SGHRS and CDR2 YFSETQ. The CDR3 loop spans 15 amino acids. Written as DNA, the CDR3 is TGCGCCAGCAGACCCGGGACACCGAACACCGGGGAGCTGTTTTTT. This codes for CASRPGTPNTGELFF.

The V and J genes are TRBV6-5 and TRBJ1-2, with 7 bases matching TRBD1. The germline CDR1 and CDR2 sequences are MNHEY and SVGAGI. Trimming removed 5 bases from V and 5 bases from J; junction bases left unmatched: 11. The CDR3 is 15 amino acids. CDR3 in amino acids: CASSQQGRTVYGYTF. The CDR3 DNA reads TGTGCCAGCAGTCAACAGGGGCGTACAGTATATGGCTACACCTTC.

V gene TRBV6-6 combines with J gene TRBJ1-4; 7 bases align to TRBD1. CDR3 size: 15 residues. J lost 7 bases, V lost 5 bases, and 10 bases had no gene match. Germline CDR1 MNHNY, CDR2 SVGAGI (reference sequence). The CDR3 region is CASSRRAGGGEKLFF. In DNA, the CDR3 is TGTGCCAGCAGTCGCCGCGCAGGGGGAGGTGAAAAACTGTTTTTT.

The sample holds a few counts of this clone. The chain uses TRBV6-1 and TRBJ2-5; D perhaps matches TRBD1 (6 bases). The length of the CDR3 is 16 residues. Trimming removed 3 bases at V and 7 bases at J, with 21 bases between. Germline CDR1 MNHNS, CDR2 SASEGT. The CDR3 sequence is CASSDLRTVSRVTQYF. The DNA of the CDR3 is TGTGCCAGCAGTGATCTCAGGACAGTCAGTAGAGTGACCCAGTACTTC.

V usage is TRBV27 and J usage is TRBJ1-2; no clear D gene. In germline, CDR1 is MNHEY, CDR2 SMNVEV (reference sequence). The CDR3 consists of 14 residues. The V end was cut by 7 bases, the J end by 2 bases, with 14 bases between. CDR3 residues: CASTTLPGNYGYTF. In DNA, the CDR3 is TGTGCCAGCACCACCCTCCCGGGGAACTATGGCTACACCTTC.

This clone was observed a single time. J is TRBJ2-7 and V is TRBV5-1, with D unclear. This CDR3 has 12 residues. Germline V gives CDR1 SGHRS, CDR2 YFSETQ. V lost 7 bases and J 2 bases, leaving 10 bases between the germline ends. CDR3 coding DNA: TGCGCCAGCCACGACTGGGCCTACGAGCAGTACTTC. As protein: CASHDWAYEQYF.

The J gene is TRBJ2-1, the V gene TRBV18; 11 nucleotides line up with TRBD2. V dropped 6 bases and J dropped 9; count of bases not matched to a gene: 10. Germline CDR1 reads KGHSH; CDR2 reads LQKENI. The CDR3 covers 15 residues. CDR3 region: CASSTLAGALGEQFF. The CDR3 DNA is TGTGCCAGCTCGACACTAGCGGGGGCGCTCGGTGAGCAGTTCTTC. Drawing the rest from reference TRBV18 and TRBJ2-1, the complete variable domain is NAGVMQNPRHLVRRRGQEARLRCSPMKGHSHVYWYRQLPEEGLKFMVYLQKENIIDESGMPKERFSAEFPKEGPSILRIQQVVRGDSAAYFCASSTLAGALGEQFFGPGTRLTVL.

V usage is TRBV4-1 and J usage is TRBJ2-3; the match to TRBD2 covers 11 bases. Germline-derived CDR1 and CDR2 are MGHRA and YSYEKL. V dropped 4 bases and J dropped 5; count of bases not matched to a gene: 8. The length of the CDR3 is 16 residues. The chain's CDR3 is CASSLYSGGAEDTQYF. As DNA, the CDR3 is TGCGCCAGCAGCCTCTATAGCGGGGGGGCCGAAGATACGCAGTATTTT.

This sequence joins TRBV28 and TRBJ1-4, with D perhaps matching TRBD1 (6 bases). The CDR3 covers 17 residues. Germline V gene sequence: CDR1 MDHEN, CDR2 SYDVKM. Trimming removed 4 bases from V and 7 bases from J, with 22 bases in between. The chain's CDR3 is CASSSVRGGGVSEKLFF. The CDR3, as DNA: TGTGCCAGCAGTTCGGTACGTGGAGGGGGAGTCAGTGAAAAACTGTTTTTT.

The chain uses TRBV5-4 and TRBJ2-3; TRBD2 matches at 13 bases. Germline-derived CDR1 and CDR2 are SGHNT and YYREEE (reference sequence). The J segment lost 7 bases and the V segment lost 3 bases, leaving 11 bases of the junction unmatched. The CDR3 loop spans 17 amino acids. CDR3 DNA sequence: TGTGCCAGCAGCTCGGGCCCGACTAGCGGGGGGCCTAATACGCAGTATTTT. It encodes CASSSGPTSGGPNTQYF.

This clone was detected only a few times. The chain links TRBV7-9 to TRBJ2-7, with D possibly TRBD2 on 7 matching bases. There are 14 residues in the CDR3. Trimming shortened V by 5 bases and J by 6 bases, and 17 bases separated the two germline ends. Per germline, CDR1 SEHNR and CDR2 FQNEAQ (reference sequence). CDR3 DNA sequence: TGTGCCAGCAGCCTCGGGGGGCTAGTCGCCGAGCAGTACTTC. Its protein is CASSLGGLVAEQYF.

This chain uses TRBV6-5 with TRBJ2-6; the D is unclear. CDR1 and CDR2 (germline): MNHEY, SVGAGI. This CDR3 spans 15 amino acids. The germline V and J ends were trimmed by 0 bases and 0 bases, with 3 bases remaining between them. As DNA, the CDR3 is TGTGCCAGCAGTTACTCTTACTCTGGGGCCAACGTCCTGACTTTC. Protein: CASSYSYSGANVLTF.

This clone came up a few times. CDR3 bases: TGTGCCACCAGCAGAGATCGAGGCGGGGGAGTCGAAAACACCATATATTTT. Its protein product is CATSRDRGGGVENTIYF. The V gene is TRBV15, the J gene TRBJ1-3, with D possibly TRBD1 on 5 matching bases. V dropped 0 bases and J dropped 6 bases, with 18 bases sitting between them. The CDR3 loop spans 17 amino acids. Germline lookup yields CDR1 LNHNV and CDR2 YYDKDF (reference sequence).

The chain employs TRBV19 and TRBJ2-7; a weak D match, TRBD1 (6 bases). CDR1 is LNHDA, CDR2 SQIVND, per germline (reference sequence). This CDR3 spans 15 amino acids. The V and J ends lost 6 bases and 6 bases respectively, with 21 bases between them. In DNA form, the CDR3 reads TGTGCCAGTAGCCCTGGATGGCAGGGGTTTTCCGAGCAGTACTTC. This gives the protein CASSPGWQGFSEQYF.

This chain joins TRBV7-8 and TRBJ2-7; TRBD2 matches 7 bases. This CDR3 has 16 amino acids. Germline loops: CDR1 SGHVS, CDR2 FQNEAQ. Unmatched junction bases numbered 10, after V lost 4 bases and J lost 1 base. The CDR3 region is CASSSKGRVNSYEQYF. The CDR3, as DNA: TGTGCCAGCAGCTCCAAGGGGAGGGTGAATTCCTACGAGCAGTACTTC.

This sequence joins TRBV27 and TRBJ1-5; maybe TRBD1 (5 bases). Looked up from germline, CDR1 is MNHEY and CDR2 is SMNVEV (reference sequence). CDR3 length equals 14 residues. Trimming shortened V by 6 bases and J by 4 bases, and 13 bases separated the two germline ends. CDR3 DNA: TGTGCCAGCAGCTTAGGATACAGGAATCAGCCCCAGCATTTT. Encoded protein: CASSLGYRNQPQHF.

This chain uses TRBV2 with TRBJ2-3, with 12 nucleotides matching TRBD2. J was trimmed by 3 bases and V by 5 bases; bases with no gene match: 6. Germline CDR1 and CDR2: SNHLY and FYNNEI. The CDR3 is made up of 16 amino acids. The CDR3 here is CASSKLAGGRTDTQYF. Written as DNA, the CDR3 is TGTGCCAGCAGTAAACTAGCGGGGGGTCGTACAGATACGCAGTATTTT.

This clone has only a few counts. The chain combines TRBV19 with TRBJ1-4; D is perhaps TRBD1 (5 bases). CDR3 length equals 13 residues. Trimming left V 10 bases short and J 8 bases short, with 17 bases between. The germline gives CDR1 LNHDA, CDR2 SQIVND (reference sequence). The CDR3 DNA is TGTGCCACCCACCGGTCCGGGGACGAAAAACTGTTTTTT. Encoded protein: CATHRSGDEKLFF.

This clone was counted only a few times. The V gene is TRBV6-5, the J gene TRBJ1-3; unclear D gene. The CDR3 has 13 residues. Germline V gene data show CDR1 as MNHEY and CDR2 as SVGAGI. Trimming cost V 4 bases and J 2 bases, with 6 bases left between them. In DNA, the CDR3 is TGTGCCAGCAGTTTCACCGCTGGAAACACCATATATTTT. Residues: CASSFTAGNTIYF.

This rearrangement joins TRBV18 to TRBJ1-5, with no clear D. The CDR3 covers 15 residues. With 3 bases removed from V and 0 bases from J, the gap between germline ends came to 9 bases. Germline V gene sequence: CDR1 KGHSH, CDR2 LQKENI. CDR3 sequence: CASSPGAYSNQPQHF. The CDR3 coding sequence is TGTGCCAGCTCACCGGGCGCTTATAGCAATCAGCCCCAGCATTTT.